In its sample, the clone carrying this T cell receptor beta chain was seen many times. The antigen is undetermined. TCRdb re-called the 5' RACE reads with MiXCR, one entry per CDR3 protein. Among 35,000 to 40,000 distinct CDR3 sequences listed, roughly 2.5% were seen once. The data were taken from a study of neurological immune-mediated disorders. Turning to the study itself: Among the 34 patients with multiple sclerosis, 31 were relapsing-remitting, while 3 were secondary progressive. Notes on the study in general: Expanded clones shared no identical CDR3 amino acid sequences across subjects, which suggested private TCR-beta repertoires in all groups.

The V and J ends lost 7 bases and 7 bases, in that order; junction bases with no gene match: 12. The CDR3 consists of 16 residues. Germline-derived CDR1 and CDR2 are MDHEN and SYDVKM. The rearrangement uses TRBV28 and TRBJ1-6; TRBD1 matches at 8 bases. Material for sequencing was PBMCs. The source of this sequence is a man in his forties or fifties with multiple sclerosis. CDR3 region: CASIPSRDRRNSPLHF. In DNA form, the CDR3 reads TGTGCCAGCATCCCTTCCCGGGACAGGAGGAATTCACCCCTCCACTTT.